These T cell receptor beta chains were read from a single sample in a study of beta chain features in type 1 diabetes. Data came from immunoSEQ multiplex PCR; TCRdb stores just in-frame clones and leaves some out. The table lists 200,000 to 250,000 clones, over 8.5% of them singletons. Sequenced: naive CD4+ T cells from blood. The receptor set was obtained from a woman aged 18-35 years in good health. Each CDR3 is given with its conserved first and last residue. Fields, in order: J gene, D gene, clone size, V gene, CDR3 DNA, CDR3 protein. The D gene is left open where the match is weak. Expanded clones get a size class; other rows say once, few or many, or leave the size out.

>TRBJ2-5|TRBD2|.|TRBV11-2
TGTGCCAGCAGCTTAGACGGGACTAGCGTTTCACAAGAGACCCAGTACTTC
CASSLDGTSVSQETQYF
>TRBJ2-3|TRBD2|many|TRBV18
TGTGCCAGCTCCAGCGGGAGAGGTTCAGATACGCAGTATTTT
CASSSGRGSDTQYF
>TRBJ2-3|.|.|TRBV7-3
TGTGCCAGCTGCCTCTCAGGGGGCACAGATACGCAGTATTTT
CASCLSGGTDTQYF
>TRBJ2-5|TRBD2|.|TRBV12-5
TGTGCTAGTGGTTTGGCTAGCGGGGCAGAGACCCAGTACTTC
CASGLASGAETQYF
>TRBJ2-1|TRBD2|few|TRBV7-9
TGTGCCAGCAGCCACAGCGGGGGGCCTCCCAATGAGCAGTTCTTC
CASSHSGGPPNEQFF
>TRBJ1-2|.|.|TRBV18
TGTGCCAGCTCACCCAACACTGGAGGCTGGGCATCTGGCTACACCTTC
CASSPNTGGWASGYTF
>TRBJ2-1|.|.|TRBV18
TGTGCCAGCTCACCAAGCATCTCGGGCAATGAGCAGTTCTTC
CASSPSISGNEQFF
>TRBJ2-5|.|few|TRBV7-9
TGTGCCAGCAGCCCGACTAGTCAAGAGACCCAGTACTTC
CASSPTSQETQYF
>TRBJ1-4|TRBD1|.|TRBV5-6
TGTGCCAGCAGCTCCTTACAGGGGGCGCAATCAAAACTGTTTTTT
CASSSLQGAQSKLFF
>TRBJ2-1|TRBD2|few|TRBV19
TGTGCCAGTAGTCAAGGGACTAGCAGCTACAATGAGCAGTTCTTC
CASSQGTSSYNEQFF
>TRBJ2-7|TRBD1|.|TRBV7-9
TGTGCCAGCAGCTTGGACAGGGGGTACGAGCAGTACTTC
CASSLDRGYEQYF
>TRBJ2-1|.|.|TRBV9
TGTGCCAGCAGCGTGAGCTCCCACGCGGGGTACAATGAGCAGTTCTTC
CASSVSSHAGYNEQFF
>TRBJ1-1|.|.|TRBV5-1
TGCGCCAGCACAGGGATGAACACTGAAGCTTTCTTT
CASTGMNTEAFF
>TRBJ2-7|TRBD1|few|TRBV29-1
TGCAGCGTTGTGACAGGGATTACCTACGAGCAGTACTTC
CSVVTGITYEQYF
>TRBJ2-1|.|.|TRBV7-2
TGTGCCAGCAGCTTCCAGGCCAGCTACTACAATGAGCAGTTCTTC
CASSFQASYYNEQFF
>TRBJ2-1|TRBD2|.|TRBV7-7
TGTGCCAGCAGCTTACGACTAGCGGCCAACGAGCAGTTCTTC
CASSLRLAANEQFF
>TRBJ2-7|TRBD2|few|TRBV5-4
TGTGCCAGCAGCGTAACTAGCGGTGATTACGAGCAGTACTTC
CASSVTSGDYEQYF
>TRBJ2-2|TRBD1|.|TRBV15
TGTGCCACCAGCCGAAGACTCCGGGACAGGGGGTTACCCGGGGAGCTGTTTTTT
CATSRRLRDRGLPGELFF
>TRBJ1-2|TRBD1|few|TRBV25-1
TGTGCCACCAAGGAAGACAGGGGTTTGAGGGGCTACACCTTC
CATKEDRGLRGYTF
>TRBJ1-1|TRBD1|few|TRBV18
TGTGCCAGCTCACTCCGGGACAGAGAAGCTTTCTTT
CASSLRDREAFF
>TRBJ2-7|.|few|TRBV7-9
TGTGCCAGCAGCCCCCGAGCCTCCTACGAGCAGTACTTC
CASSPRASYEQYF
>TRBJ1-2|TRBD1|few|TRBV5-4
TGTGCCAGCAGCTTGCCCGGACAGGACCTGTCTAACTATGGCTACACCTTC
CASSLPGQDLSNYGYTF
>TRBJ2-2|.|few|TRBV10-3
TGTGCCATCAGTATCCGGACTACGAACACCGGGGAGCTGTTTTTT
CAISIRTTNTGELFF
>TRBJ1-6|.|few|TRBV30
TGTGCCTGGAGGGGCACAGGGAATTCACCCCTCCACTTT
CAWRGTGNSPLHF
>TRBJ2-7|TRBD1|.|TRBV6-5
TGTGCCAGCCTTAGGACAGGGACGGGCGAGCAGTACTTC
CASLRTGTGEQYF
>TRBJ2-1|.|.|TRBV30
TGTGCCGCGGGACTGACCATTCACTACAATGAGCAGTTCTTC
CAAGLTIHYNEQFF
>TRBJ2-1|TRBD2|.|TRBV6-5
TGTGCCAGCAGTTCATGGACTAGCGGAAGAAATGAGCAGTTCTTC
CASSSWTSGRNEQFF
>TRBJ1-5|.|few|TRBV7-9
TGTGCCAGCAGCTTTGGGCAGGGTGGTCAGCCCCAGCATTTT
CASSFGQGGQPQHF
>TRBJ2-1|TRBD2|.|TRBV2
TGTGCCAGCAGTTGGACTAGCGGGAGATACAATGAGCAGTTCTTC
CASSWTSGRYNEQFF
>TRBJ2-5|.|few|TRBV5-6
TGTGCCAGCAGCTTTCGCTCAGGTCTAGAGACCCAGTACTTC
CASSFRSGLETQYF